This TCR beta chain was retrieved from a study of tumor-infiltrating lymphocytes in primary liver carcinoma (dated by TCRdb to about 2017). General notes on the study: Five patients with histopathologically diagnosed primary liver carcinoma underwent surgical resection in China between 2015 and 2016. Across five regions of each liver tumor, along with adjacent normal tissue and blood, the study brought together TCRbeta repertoire sequencing, expression microarrays and whole-exome sequencing. Roughly 3.65 to 8 million productive TCRbeta reads were obtained per sample, and no significant difference in read depth was found between tissue types. The five patients had tumors of stage T1-T3 N0M0, with maximum diameters ranging from roughly 4.2 to 10 cm. A total of 35 or so specimens from 5 patients, comprising 25 or so tumor regions, 5 adjacent noncancerous liver tissues and 5 peripheral blood samples, were covered by TCRbeta repertoire sequencing. Of the five patients (three men and two women, aged 30 to 69 years), four had hepatocellular carcinoma and one had combined HCC and intrahepatic cholangiocarcinoma. Repertoires from technical replicates were highly reproducible, with mean shared-clone rates near 0.89 and correlation coefficients above 0.95. The paper's findings and limits, for the study overall: The top 250 clones accounted for a significantly greater share of the repertoire in tumors than in blood (p = 0.039). Consistent with antigen-driven expansion, pairs of tumor regions showed higher repertoire overlap (mean around 35%) than either tumor-adjacent pairs (approximately 17%) or tumor-blood pairs (around 14%). Only a few patients were included in the study, and the authors note that the findings should be validated in a larger study. Comparison of CD4+ and CD8+ T cell repertoires was precluded by the use of bulk unsorted samples. Because sequencing covered only the TCR beta chain and unpaired alpha chains were not captured, true repertoire diversity is likely underestimated.

The CDR3 measures 17 amino acids from cysteine to phenylalanine. CDR3 DNA only is kept here, 51 bases in frame from base 1. CDR1 is given as MNHEY and CDR2 as SVGAGI, both from the germline V gene. Concerning this clonotype itself: Its target antigen remains unknown. An end of the junction does not agree with germline; a read error may underlie this.

Blood RNA was extracted from unsorted whole blood with TRIzol reagent; germline DNA came from the DNeasy Blood & Tissue kit. Chronic HBV infection was present in the patients, and the patients were treatment-naive at sampling. Before surgery, about 4 milliliters of peripheral blood were collected into K2EDTA tubes. TCRbeta-specific cDNA was reverse-transcribed from approximately 0.5 ug total RNA using a constant-region primer and ProtoScript II reverse transcriptase. The TCRbeta libraries were prepared through three rounds of nested multiplex PCR following a slightly modified ARM-PCR procedure. Each of the first two PCR rounds ran for nine to eleven cycles and used multiplex TRBV1-TRBV30 forward primers together with a Cbeta reverse primer. Sample barcodes and Illumina adapters were added in a final 25-cycle PCR using Deep VentR polymerase. Amplicons of 200-500 bp were gel-purified with a QIAquick gel extraction kit before sequencing. An Illumina HiSeq 2500 was used to sequence the TCRbeta amplicons with 250-bp paired-end reads. Per the authors' processing: Quality trimming of reads was performed with Trimmomatic v0.33, and paired reads were merged with FLASH v1.2.11 so that full CDR3 sequences could be recovered. V, D and J germline segments were assigned to the rearranged TCRbeta sequences using MiGEC v1.2.1b. Clonotype statistics and Shannon-Wiener diversity indices were calculated with VDJtools v1.0.0. To reduce sampling bias, subsequent analyses other than the diversity analysis used only the 250 most abundant clonotypes in each sample. TCRdb took the public reads, trimmed them with fastp at Q25, ran MiXCR for clone calling and kept in-frame beta chains. Each entry is one CDR3 protein sequence, shown with its most common DNA and genes. None of the V and J calls come from the authors' own analysis; TCRdb made them. This sample is represented by fewer than 350,000 distinct CDR3 sequences; less than 75% of them were singletons. Around 9.5% of the sample rests with the top ten.

The sample taken for sequencing was peripheral blood. The origin of this receptor is a man aged 35 to 55 with primary liver carcinoma and hepatitis B virus infection. Recombination connected TRBV6-5 to TRBJ2-3; 7 nucleotides in the junction match TRBD2. The nucleotide sequence reads TGTGACAGCAGTCCTGGACTAGTGGGAGTTAGCACAGATACGCAGTATTTT. The encoded protein is CDSSPGLVGVSTDTQYF.